Detailed here is one T cell receptor beta chain. The time point denotes: patch test 2, 6 weeks after DPC sensitization. The treatment denotes: therapeutic diphenylcyclopropenone sensitization with weekly scalp DPC. The sample comes from a study of human T cells and chemical hapten exposure. TCRdb reprocessed the RACE reads with MiXCR, giving one entry per CDR3 protein. The sample lists more than 85,000 distinct CDR3 sequences; 11% were seen once. Germline values: CDR1 SGHRS, CDR2 YFSETQ. This CDR3 contains 16 residues. The ends lost 4 bases at V and 1 base at J; junction bases unmatched: 6. The TCR sequence derives from a man aged 35 to 55 with alopecia areata. Some clones in this sample may be carry-over from other donors' samples. This chain uses TRBV5-1 with TRBJ2-3, with 10 bases identical to TRBD2. The sequencing here drew on whole blood, taken in connection with sensitization to the hapten diphenylcyclopropenone (DPC). As DNA, the CDR3 is TGCGCCAGCAGCGACCTAGCGGGAGAGGGCACAGATACGCAGTATTTT. Protein product: CASSDLAGEGTDTQYF. Full variable domain (remainder filled in from reference TRBV5-1 and TRBJ2-3): KAGVTQTPRYLIKTRGQQVTLSCSPISGHRSVSWYQQTPGQGLQFLFEYFSETQRNKGNFPGRFSGRQFSNSRSEMNVSTLELGDSALYLCASSDLAGEGTDTQYFGPGTRLTVL.